A single sample is the source of the 10 T cell receptor beta chains below, sequenced in a study of blood T cell repertoires in COVID-19. Using immunoSEQ multiplex PCR, the repertoire was profiled, and TCRdb retains in-frame clones only, with some absent. The sample has about 85,000 clones; around 80% are singletons. The material sequenced was peripheral blood. The source is a woman aged 80 or older with acute or convalescent COVID-19.

V is TRBV6-1 and J is TRBJ2-7; 10 bases match TRBD2. The germline V gene has CDR1 MNHNS and CDR2 SASEGT. The V segment lost 2 bases and the J segment 4 bases; nucleotides outside the gene matches: 2. The CDR3 runs 14 residues. CDR3: CASSESGRAYEQYF. In nucleotides, the CDR3 is TGTGCCAGCAGTGAAAGCGGGAGGGCATACGAGCAGTACTTC.

The chain joins TRBV7-8 to TRBJ2-2; D remains unclear. Trimming took off 5 bases at V and 2 bases at J, with 12 bases between the two ends. Germline V gives CDR1 SGHVS, CDR2 FQNEAQ. The CDR3 is 15 amino acids. CDR3 nucleotides: TGTGCCAGCAGCCCTTCTGGAGCAAACACCGGGGAGCTGTTTTTT. As protein: CASSPSGANTGELFF.

The rearrangement links TRBV7-9 to TRBJ1-4; 7 bases agree with TRBD1. The CDR3 consists of 18 residues. The germline CDR1 and CDR2 sequences are SEHNR and FQNEAQ (reference sequence). The ends lost 4 bases at V and 7 bases at J; junction bases unmatched: 18. The CDR3 protein is CASSSRRQGGYSGEKLFF. In nucleotides, the CDR3 is TGTGCCAGCAGCTCTAGACGACAGGGTGGCTATTCTGGTGAAAAACTGTTTTTT.

The CDR3 region has the DNA TGTGCCAGCAGTTTTGCAGGGGCGGATGAAAAACTGTTTTTT. It encodes CASSFAGADEKLFF. The chain recombines TRBV28 with TRBJ1-4; a possible D gene is TRBD1 (6 bases). V was cut by 3 bases and J by 6 bases, with 11 bases left in between. CDR3 size: 14 residues. Per germline, CDR1 MDHEN and CDR2 SYDVKM.

J is TRBJ1-5 and V is TRBV2; TRBD1 is a possible D gene (5 bases). The CDR3 length is 13 residues. V gave up 8 bases and J gave up 4 bases, with 12 bases separating them. Germline V gene lookup returns CDR1 SNHLY and CDR2 FYNNEI. This CDR3 reads CASGGEGNQPQHF. CDR3 DNA sequence: TGTGCCAGCGGAGGGGAGGGAAATCAGCCCCAGCATTTT.

V gene TRBV6-6 combines with J gene TRBJ2-4; 7 bases are a match to TRBD1. Germline V gene data show CDR1 as MNHNY and CDR2 as SVGAGI (reference sequence). The J segment lost 7 bases and the V segment lost 0 bases, leaving 3 bases of the junction unmatched. The CDR3 spans 14 residues. This CDR3 is CASSYSTGTNIQYF. The CDR3 bases are TGTGCCAGCAGTTACTCGACAGGGACCAACATTCAGTACTTC.

V gene TRBV6-2 or TRBV6-3 combines with J gene TRBJ2-5; 10 bases are a match to TRBD2. V shed 0 bases, J shed 1 base, and the junction held 2 bases outside the gene matches. The CDR3 runs to 16 residues. The V gene's germline CDR1 is MNHEY and CDR2 SVGEGT. The CDR3 here is CASSYSSGGTQETQYF. The CDR3 region has the DNA TGTGCCAGCAGTTACTCTAGCGGGGGGACCCAAGAGACCCAGTACTTC.

In this sample, this clone turned up a few times. V and J are TRBV27 and TRBJ1-1; maybe TRBD1 (6 bases). The CDR3 is 12 residues long. Trimming cost V 10 bases and J 2 bases, with 11 bases left between them. CDR1 and CDR2 (germline): MNHEY, SMNVEV (reference sequence). The CDR3 reads CATRTVNTEAFF. The CDR3 coding sequence is TGTGCCACCCGGACAGTTAACACTGAAGCTTTCTTT.

This chain links TRBV29-1 with TRBJ2-1, with TRBD1 matching over 10 bases. The V segment lost 1 base and the J segment 8 bases; nucleotides outside the gene matches: 5. CDR3 size: 14 residues. Germline-derived CDR1 and CDR2 are SQVTM and ANQGSEA. CDR3 sequence (DNA): TGCAGCGTTGAAGGGGGACAGGGGATCCATGAGCAGTTCTTC. Encoded protein: CSVEGGQGIHEQFF.

The rearrangement links TRBV5-3 to TRBJ1-1; the D is unclear. TRBV5-3 qualifies as an ORF whose function is uncertain. V gave up 4 bases and J gave up 1 base, with 23 bases separating them. CDR3 length: 18 residues. The CDR3 loop reads CARSRLWRQRVGNTEAFF. CDR3 coding DNA: TGTGCCAGAAGCCGCCTGTGGCGGCAGCGGGTGGGGAACACTGAAGCTTTCTTT.